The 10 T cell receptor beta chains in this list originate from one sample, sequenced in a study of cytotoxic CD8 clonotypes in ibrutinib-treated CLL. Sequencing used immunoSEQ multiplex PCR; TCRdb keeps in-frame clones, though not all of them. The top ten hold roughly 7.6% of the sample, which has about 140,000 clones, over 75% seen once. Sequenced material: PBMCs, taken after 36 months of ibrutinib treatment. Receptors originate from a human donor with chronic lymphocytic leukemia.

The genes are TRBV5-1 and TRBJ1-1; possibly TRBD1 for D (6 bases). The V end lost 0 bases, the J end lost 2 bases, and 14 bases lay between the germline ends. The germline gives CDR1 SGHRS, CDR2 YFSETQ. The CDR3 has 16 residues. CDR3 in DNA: TGCGCCAGCAGCTTGGAAAATACCGGGACAAACACTGAAGCTTTCTTT. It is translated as CASSLENTGTNTEAFF.

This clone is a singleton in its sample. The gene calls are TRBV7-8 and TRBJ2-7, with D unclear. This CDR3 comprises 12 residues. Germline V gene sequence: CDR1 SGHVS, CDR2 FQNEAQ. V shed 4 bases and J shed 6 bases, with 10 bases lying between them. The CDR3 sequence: CASSYPMAEQYF. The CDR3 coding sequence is TGTGCCAGCAGCTACCCCATGGCCGAGCAGTACTTC.

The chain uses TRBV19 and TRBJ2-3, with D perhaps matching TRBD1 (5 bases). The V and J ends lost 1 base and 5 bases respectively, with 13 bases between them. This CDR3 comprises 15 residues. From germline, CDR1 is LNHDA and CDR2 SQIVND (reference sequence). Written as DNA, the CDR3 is TGTGCCAGTAGTATAGCCCAGGGTCGGAGAGATACGCAGTATTTT. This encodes CASSIAQGRRDTQYF.

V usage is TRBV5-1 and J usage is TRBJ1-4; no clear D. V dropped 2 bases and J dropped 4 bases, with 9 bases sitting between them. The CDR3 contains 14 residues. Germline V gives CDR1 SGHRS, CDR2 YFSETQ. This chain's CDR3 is CASSFRMFNEKLFF. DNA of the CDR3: TGCGCCAGCAGCTTCCGGATGTTTAATGAAAAACTGTTTTTT.

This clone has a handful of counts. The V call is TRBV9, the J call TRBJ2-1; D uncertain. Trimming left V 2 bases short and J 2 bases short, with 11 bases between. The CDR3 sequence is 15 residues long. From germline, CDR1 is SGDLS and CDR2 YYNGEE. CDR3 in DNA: TGTGCCAGCAGCGTTCGTGTCTCGACCTACAATGAGCAGTTCTTC. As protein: CASSVRVSTYNEQFF.

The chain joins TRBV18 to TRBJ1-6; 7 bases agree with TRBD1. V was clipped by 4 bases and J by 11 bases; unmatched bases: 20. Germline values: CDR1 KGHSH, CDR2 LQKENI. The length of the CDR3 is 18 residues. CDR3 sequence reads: CASSLRPGTVKFKPPLHF. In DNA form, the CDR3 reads TGTGCCAGCTCACTACGACCGGGGACAGTAAAGTTTAAGCCACCCCTCCACTTT.

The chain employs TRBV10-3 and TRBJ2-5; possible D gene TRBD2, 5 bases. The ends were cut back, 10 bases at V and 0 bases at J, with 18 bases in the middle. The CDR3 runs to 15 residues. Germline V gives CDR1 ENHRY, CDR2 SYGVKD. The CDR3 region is CATALSDPYQETQYF. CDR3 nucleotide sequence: TGTGCCACCGCACTTAGCGACCCGTACCAAGAGACCCAGTACTTC.

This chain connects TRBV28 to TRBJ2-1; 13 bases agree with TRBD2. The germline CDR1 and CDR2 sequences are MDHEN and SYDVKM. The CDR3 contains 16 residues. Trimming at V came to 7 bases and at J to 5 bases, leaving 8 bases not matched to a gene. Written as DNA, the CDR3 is TGTGCCAGCACCCCCAGGGGGACTAGCGGGGACAATGAGCAGTTCTTC. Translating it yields CASTPRGTSGDNEQFF.

The DNA of the CDR3 is TGTGCCAGCAGCTTAGCCCAATTCAACCAACTGTTTTTT. It codes for CASSLAQFNQLFF. This rearrangement joins TRBV7-2 to TRBJ1-4, with no clear D. V lost 0 bases and J lost 12, with 11 bases in between. Germline V CDR1 and CDR2: SGHTA, FQGNSA. The CDR3 is 13 residues long. Using reference TRBV7-2 and TRBJ1-4 for the parts outside the CDR3, the full variable domain is GAGVSQSPSNKVTEKGKDVELRCDPISGHTALYWYRQSLGQGLEFLIYFQGNSAPDKSGLPSDRFSAERTGGSVSTLTIQRTQQEDSAVYLCASSLAQFNQLFFGSGTQLSVL.

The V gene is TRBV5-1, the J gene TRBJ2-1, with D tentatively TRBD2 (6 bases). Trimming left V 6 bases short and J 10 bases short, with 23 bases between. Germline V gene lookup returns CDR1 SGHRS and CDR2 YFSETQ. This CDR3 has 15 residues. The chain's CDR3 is CASTILGTPSYEQFF. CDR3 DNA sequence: TGCGCCAGCACCATTTTGGGGACTCCTTCTTACGAGCAGTTCTTC.